The 27 T cell receptor beta chains below all came from one sample that was sequenced in a study of T cells in Graves' hyperthyroidism and ophthalmopathy. The source material, RNA transcripts, was used to amplify TCR beta CDR3 regions. Carried out on the TCR CDR3, a first-round RT-PCR used the HTBI primer set. MiXCR was run by TCRdb on the multiplex PCR reads, yielding one entry per CDR3 protein. The sample yields under 350,000 distinct CDR3 sequences, roughly 21% seen once. Sequencing used blood. The receptors shown here come from a woman between 45 and 60 years old with Graves' hyperthyroidism.

This clonotype was counted ten times or more. J is TRBJ1-2 and V is TRBV20-1, with 7 bases matching TRBD1. The junction had 5 bases not matched to a gene; V was cut back by 2 bases and J by 2 bases. Germline loops: CDR1 DFQATT, CDR2 SNEGSKA (reference sequence). The CDR3 spans 14 residues. The CDR3 DNA sequence: TGCAGTGCTAGACGGGACAGTCAGAACTATGGCTACACCTTC. It yields the protein CSARRDSQNYGYTF.

This clonotype was observed at least ten times. The V call is TRBV2, the J call TRBJ2-7; D gene uncertain. The CDR3 is 11 residues long. V lost 0 bases and J lost 7, with 4 bases in between. Germline V gene sequence: CDR1 SNHLY, CDR2 FYNNEI. The CDR3 loop reads CASSEAWEQYF. The CDR3 DNA is TGTGCCAGCAGTGAAGCCTGGGAGCAGTACTTC. The full variable domain, completed using reference TRBV2 and TRBJ2-7, is EPEVTQTPSHQVTQMGQEVILRCVPISNHLYFYWYRQILGQKVEFLVSFYNNEISEKSEIFDDQFSVERPDGSNFTLKIRSTKLEDSAMYFCASSEAWEQYFGPGTRLTVT.

About this clonotype: It may be a read error: a sequence one base away is much more abundant. The chain recombines TRBV5-8 with TRBJ2-7, with a tentative D call TRBD1 (6 bases). With 1 base removed from V and 5 bases from J, the gap between germline ends came to 10 bases. The CDR3 is 13 amino acids. From germline, CDR1 is SGHTS and CDR2 YDEGEE. CDR3 residues: CASSLTRGNEQYF. The DNA of the CDR3 is TGTGCCAGCAGCTTGACCAGGGGCAACGAGCAGTACTTC.

A few counts support this clonotype. The rearrangement links TRBV10-3 to TRBJ1-1, with 7 bases aligning to TRBD1. CDR1 ENHRY and CDR2 SYGVKD come from the germline V gene. CDR3 length equals 14 residues. The V gene end was trimmed by 6 bases and the J gene end by 6 bases; junction bases not matched to a gene: 10. The CDR3 is CAIRPDRAGAEAFF. For the CDR3, the DNA is TGTGCCATCAGACCCGACAGGGCGGGGGCTGAAGCTTTCTTT.

This clonotype was detected ten times or more. V is TRBV27 and J is TRBJ1-2, with D possibly TRBD1 on 5 matching bases. Trimming left V 5 bases short and J 4 bases short, with 23 bases between. This CDR3 spans 17 amino acids. Germline CDR1 MNHEY, CDR2 SMNVEV (reference sequence). In DNA, the CDR3 is TGTGCCAGCAGTCAAAGTGAGACAGAAATTCGTTTCTATGGCTACACCTTC. Its protein is CASSQSETEIRFYGYTF.

This clonotype has at least ten counts. This chain links TRBV2 with TRBJ1-2, with D perhaps TRBD1 (6 bases). Germline assignment: CDR1 SNHLY and CDR2 FYNNEI. There are 12 residues in the CDR3. The V end lost 6 bases, the J end lost 4 bases, and 9 bases lay between the germline ends. CDR3 sequence (DNA): TGTGCCAGCAGGTGGACAGTCTATGGCTACACCTTC. Amino acid sequence: CASRWTVYGYTF.

This clonotype was detected ten times or more. The rearrangement links TRBV28 to TRBJ2-3; D is perhaps TRBD1 (5 bases). Germline values: CDR1 MDHEN, CDR2 SYDVKM. The length of the CDR3 is 14 residues. The germline V and J ends were trimmed by 5 bases and 7 bases, with 16 bases remaining between them. CDR3 nucleotides: TGTGCCAGCAGTCTCAGGGTGGGCCGGAATACGCAGTATTTT. As protein: CASSLRVGRNTQYF.

The V and J genes are TRBV5-5 and TRBJ2-7, with D maybe TRBD2 (9 bases). The germline V gene has CDR1 SGHKS and CDR2 YYEKEE (reference sequence). The CDR3 sequence is 15 residues long. Trimming removed 2 bases at V and 5 bases at J, with 17 bases between. CDR3 DNA: TGTGCCAGCAGCTTCCTAGCGGGACAGGTCCACGAGCAGTACTTC. This translates into CASSFLAGQVHEQYF. Supplemented by reference TRBV5-5 and TRBJ2-7, the full variable domain reads DAGVTQSPTHLIKTRGQQVTLRCSPISGHKSVSWYQQVLGQGPQFIFQYYEKEERGRGNFPDRFSARQFPNYSSELNVNALLLGDSALYLCASSFLAGQVHEQYFGPGTRLTVT.

The chain joins TRBV20-1 to TRBJ1-6; D remains ambiguous. Germline values: CDR1 DFQATT, CDR2 SNEGSKA (reference sequence). This CDR3 contains 19 residues. Trimming shortened V by 0 bases and J by 0 bases, and 18 bases separated the two germline ends. The CDR3 reads CSARDTSPGLSSYNSPLHF. The DNA for the CDR3 is TGCAGTGCTAGAGATACCTCGCCGGGCCTGAGCTCCTATAATTCACCCCTCCACTTT.

This clonotype was recorded a few times. The chain uses TRBV12-3 or TRBV12-4 and TRBJ2-7; D is possibly TRBD2 (6 bases). This CDR3 comprises 14 residues. Deletions cut 7 bases from V and 2 bases from J, with 15 bases between. CDR3 sequence (DNA): TGTGCCAGCACCCGTTCCGGGAGTCCCTACGAGCAGTACTTC. Residues: CASTRSGSPYEQYF.

The gene calls are TRBV10-3 and TRBJ1-2, with TRBD1 as a possible D gene (5 bases). Germline assignment: CDR1 ENHRY and CDR2 SYGVKD. Trimming removed 0 bases at V and 5 bases at J, with 10 bases between. This CDR3 is 14 amino acids long. DNA of the CDR3: TGTGCCATCAGTGAGTCAGGGGACCCTTATGGCTACACCTTC. Translated, it gives CAISESGDPYGYTF.

The chain recombines TRBV7-3 with TRBJ1-1, with D tentatively TRBD1 (5 bases). The germline V and J ends were trimmed by 5 bases and 5 bases, with 15 bases remaining between them. CDR1 is SGHTA, CDR2 FQGTGA, per germline. The CDR3 runs 14 residues. The CDR3, as DNA: TGTGCCAGCAGCCTTAACCTGGGGGGAACTGAAGCTTTCTTT. Amino acid sequence: CASSLNLGGTEAFF.

This clonotype was counted at least ten times. The chain couples TRBV5-6 to TRBJ2-7; perhaps TRBD1 as D (5 bases). CDR1 SGHDT and CDR2 YYEEEE come from the germline V gene. The CDR3 totals 13 residues. Trimming left V 4 bases short and J 3 bases short, with 11 bases between. The CDR3 DNA is TGTGCCAGCAGCGCACAGGAACGCTACGAGCAGTACTTC. Amino acids: CASSAQERYEQYF.

The chain is built from TRBV7-6 and TRBJ1-3; D is unclear. V was pared by 1 base and J by 6 bases, with 16 bases between. The CDR3 extends over 16 amino acids. Germline CDR1 SGHVS, CDR2 FNYEAQ. This chain's CDR3 is CASSLVTGSLENTIYF. CDR3 sequence (DNA): TGTGCCAGCAGCTTAGTGACGGGGTCTCTGGAAAACACCATATATTTT.

This clonotype has at least ten counts. The J gene is TRBJ1-3, the V gene TRBV2, with D possibly being TRBD1 (6 bases). The germline V gene encodes CDR1 SNHLY and CDR2 FYNNEI. V lost 3 bases, J lost 0 bases, and 6 bases lay in between. This CDR3 contains 14 residues. The CDR3 DNA sequence: TGTGCCAGCAGTGAGGACAGCTCTGGAAACACCATATATTTT. Translated, it gives CASSEDSSGNTIYF.

This clonotype was seen repeatedly, ten times or more. J is TRBJ2-1 and V is TRBV20-1; 8 nucleotides line up with TRBD2. This CDR3 spans 13 amino acids. Trimming cost V 3 bases and J 6 bases; bases outside gene matches: 4. From germline, CDR1 is DFQATT and CDR2 SNEGSKA (reference sequence). The CDR3 DNA sequence: TGCAGTGCTAGCGGGAGGGCGTTCAATGAGCAGTTCTTC. This codes for CSASGRAFNEQFF.

The chain combines TRBV28 with TRBJ1-6; the D gene is possibly TRBD1 (5 bases). Trimming cost V 6 bases and J 9 bases, with 15 bases left between them. The germline V gene has CDR1 MDHEN and CDR2 SYDVKM. This CDR3 region has 14 residues. The CDR3 protein is CASSGGGVSSPLHF. CDR3 bases: TGTGCCAGCAGCGGGGGAGGAGTGAGTTCACCCCTCCACTTT.

This clonotype was observed a few times. The chain has TRBV19 and TRBJ2-2; D is unresolved. V lost 6 bases and J lost 1, with 9 bases in between. From germline, CDR1 is LNHDA and CDR2 SQIVND (reference sequence). The CDR3 runs to 14 residues. The CDR3 DNA follows: TGTGCCAGTAGCGCCGAGAGGAACACCGGGGAGCTGTTTTTT. Its protein product is CASSAERNTGELFF.

This clonotype was seen ten or more times. The J gene is TRBJ2-1, the V gene TRBV6-1; 9 bases are a match to TRBD2. The CDR3 runs to 15 residues. From germline, CDR1 is MNHNS and CDR2 SASEGT. J gave up 7 bases and V 5 bases, and 9 bases lay outside the gene matches. The CDR3 sequence is CASSLERGASNEQFF. For the CDR3, the DNA is TGTGCCAGCAGTCTTGAGCGGGGGGCCTCTAATGAGCAGTTCTTC.

This clonotype came up a few times. CDR3 in DNA: TGTGCCAGCAACCCTAGCGAGGGGAGCTCCTACAATGAGCAGTTCTTC. It specifies CASNPSEGSSYNEQFF. The gene calls are TRBV7-2 and TRBJ2-1, with D maybe TRBD2 (6 bases). The CDR3 spans 16 residues. Germline loops: CDR1 SGHTA, CDR2 FQGNSA. The germline V and J ends were trimmed by 7 bases and 0 bases, with 16 bases remaining between them.

Only one count was recorded for this clonotype. The chain uses TRBV20-1 and TRBJ1-2; D not resolved. V lost 4 bases to trimming and J lost 3 bases, with 9 bases between them. Germline V lookup: CDR1 DFQATT, CDR2 SNEGSKA (reference sequence). The CDR3 spans 12 residues. The chain's CDR3 is CSAKVGDYGYTF. CDR3 nucleotide sequence: TGCAGTGCTAAAGTGGGTGACTATGGCTACACCTTC.

Note on this clonotype: The junction and the germline gene differ at one end; a read error may be behind it. The V and J genes are TRBV7-7 and TRBJ2-2; no firm D call. Per germline, CDR1 SSHAT and CDR2 FNYEAQ (reference sequence). The CDR3 totals 13 residues. CDR3 sequence: CASSFKITGELFF. In DNA form, the CDR3 reads TGTGCTAGCAGCTTTAAAATCACCGGGGAGCTGTTTTTT.

Many counts were recorded for this clonotype. This chain links TRBV28 with TRBJ1-2, with D possibly matching TRBD1 (5 bases). V lost 5 bases and J 6 bases, leaving 16 bases between the germline ends. Per germline, CDR1 MDHEN and CDR2 SYDVKM. The CDR3 is 14 amino acids. In DNA, the CDR3 is TGTGCCAGCAGTAAACCGGGACGAGAGGATGGCTACACCTTC. This sequence encodes CASSKPGREDGYTF.

This clonotype turned up a few times. V is TRBV6-1 and J is TRBJ1-2; a possible D gene is TRBD1 (5 bases). Trimming left V 6 bases short and J 5 bases short, with 25 bases between. CDR1 MNHNS and CDR2 SASEGT come from the germline V gene. This CDR3 is built from 17 residues. The CDR3 region is CASRPNKSYIRVYGYTF. The CDR3 bases are TGTGCCAGCAGGCCAAACAAGTCGTATATCAGGGTATATGGCTACACCTTC.

The J gene is TRBJ2-5, the V gene TRBV9, with 8 bases identical to TRBD1. V dropped 0 bases and J dropped 5; count of bases not matched to a gene: 0. This CDR3 is built from 13 residues. The germline V gene encodes CDR1 SGDLS and CDR2 YYNGEE. CDR3 in DNA: TGTGCCAGCAGCGTAGACAGGGGGGAGACCCAGTACTTC. Its translation: CASSVDRGETQYF.

V and J are TRBV6-5 and TRBJ1-2, with 8 bases that match TRBD1. V lost 2 bases to trimming and J lost 4 bases; unmatched junction nucleotides: 6. This CDR3 has 15 residues. Germline CDR1 reads MNHEY; CDR2 reads SVGAGI. The CDR3 here is CASSYNGQGSYGYTF. The CDR3, as DNA: TGTGCCAGCAGTTACAACGGACAGGGCTCCTATGGCTACACCTTC.

This chain connects TRBV7-9 to TRBJ2-1; 8 nucleotides match TRBD2. CDR1 and CDR2 (germline): SEHNR, FQNEAQ (reference sequence). V trimming: 1 base; J trimming: 5 bases; junction bases outside the gene matches: 7. The CDR3 covers 16 residues. The CDR3 loop is CASSLVGRAPNNEQFF. The CDR3, as DNA: TGTGCCAGCAGCTTAGTCGGGAGGGCCCCTAACAATGAGCAGTTCTTC.